The rows below give T cell receptor beta chains drawn from one sample of a study of T cells in tumors after PD-1 blockade. The assay was immunoSEQ multiplex PCR, and TCRdb's table has in-frame clones only and misses some. The sample includes 60,000 to 70,000 clones, under 80% seen only once; the top ten take around 4.7%. Sequencing used PBMCs, obtained after anti-PD-1 treatment. The origin of the receptors is a human donor with basal cell carcinoma. Both conserved end residues are part of each CDR3. The D gene is left open where the match is weak. Clone size is given for some rows only: seen once, a few or many times, or a class if the clone is expanded.

CDR3 | DNA | D | V | size | J
CASKPLGQGVSYTF | TGTGCCAGTAAGCCTTTGGGACAGGGGGTGAGCTACACCTTC | TRBD1 | TRBV19 | . | TRBJ1-2
CASSLDVRGGYNEQFF | TGCGCCAGCAGCTTGGATGTGCGGGGGGGTTACAATGAGCAGTTCTTC | TRBD2 | TRBV5-1 | . | TRBJ2-1
CASSVGGGQETQYF | TGTGCCAGCAGCGTAGGTGGGGGCCAAGAGACCCAGTACTTC | . | TRBV9 | . | TRBJ2-5
CAWRTFYNEQFF | TGTGCCTGGAGGACCTTTTACAATGAGCAGTTCTTC | . | TRBV30 | . | TRBJ2-1
CASRPPGTEQETQYF | TGTGCCAGCAGGCCGCCCGGGACAGAACAAGAGACCCAGTACTTC | TRBD1 | TRBV28 | . | TRBJ2-5
CASSMTSGGPGELFF | TGTGCCAGCAGCATGACTAGCGGGGGGCCCGGGGAGCTGTTTTTT | TRBD2 | TRBV7-9 | . | TRBJ2-2
CASSPFQGGRAGAFF | TGTGCCAGCAGTCCATTTCAAGGGGGCCGCGCCGGAGCTTTCTTT | TRBD1 | TRBV6-2/TRBV6-3 | few | TRBJ1-1
CASSYTGQQETQYF | TGTGCCAGCAGTTACACGGGACAGCAAGAGACCCAGTACTTC | TRBD1 | TRBV6-5 | . | TRBJ2-5
CASSPAYREGTDTQYF | TGTGCCAGCAGCCCAGCCTACAGGGAAGGCACAGATACGCAGTATTTT | . | TRBV7-8 | . | TRBJ2-3
CASRPRTEANYGYTF | TGTGCCAGCAGACCCAGGACAGAAGCTAACTATGGCTACACCTTC | . | TRBV6-5 | few | TRBJ1-2
CAISESVIQGAHGEKLFF | TGTGCCATCAGTGAGTCAGTTATTCAGGGGGCGCATGGAGAAAAACTGTTTTTT | TRBD1 | TRBV10-3 | few | TRBJ1-4
CASSQGDLSNQPQHF | TGTGCCAGCAGCCAAGGGGACCTTAGCAATCAGCCCCAGCATTTT | . | TRBV3-1/TRBV3-2 | . | TRBJ1-5
CASSLSGGPYNEQFF | TGTGCCAGCAGTCTTAGCGGGGGGCCTTACAATGAGCAGTTCTTC | TRBD2 | TRBV2 | . | TRBJ2-1
CAARGRPNTEAFF | TGTGCCGCTCGGGGGCGTCCGAACACTGAAGCTTTCTTT | . | TRBV6-5 | . | TRBJ1-1
CASSHNSGNTIYF | TGTGCCAGCAGCCATAACTCTGGAAACACCATATATTTT | . | TRBV14 | few | TRBJ1-3
CASSTPGTSGGNTQYF | TGTGCCAGCAGTACCCCCGGGACTAGCGGGGGGAATACGCAGTATTTT | TRBD2 | TRBV6-6 | once | TRBJ2-3
CASSGGGIRNQPQHF | TGTGCCAGCAGCGGGGGGGGGATCCGCAATCAGCCCCAGCATTTT | . | TRBV7-8 | . | TRBJ1-5
CASREEGGRETQYF | TGTGCCAGCAGAGAGGAAGGAGGGCGAGAGACCCAGTACTTC | . | TRBV6-6 | . | TRBJ2-5
CASSEARGGADTQYF | TGTGCCAGCAGTGAAGCGCGCGGGGGGGCAGATACGCAGTATTTT | TRBD2 | TRBV6-1 | . | TRBJ2-3
CASSTLGGELGAFF | TGCGCCAGCAGTACCCTTGGAGGGGAATTAGGAGCTTTCTTT | . | TRBV10-1 | . | TRBJ1-1
CAWSEELSGNTEAFF | TGTGCTTGGAGTGAAGAACTCTCGGGGAACACTGAAGCTTTCTTT | . | TRBV30 | few | TRBJ1-1
CASSVGTGGPQETQYF | TGTGCCAGCAGCGTAGGGACGGGGGGACCCCAAGAGACCCAGTACTTC | TRBD2 | TRBV9 | . | TRBJ2-5
CASSSRTGVNYEQYF | TGTGCCAGCAGCTCACGGACAGGGGTTAACTACGAGCAGTACTTC | TRBD1 | TRBV5-4 | . | TRBJ2-7
CSVRTALTNDYGYTF | TGCAGCGTTAGGACGGCACTAACAAATGACTATGGCTACACCTTC | . | TRBV29-1 | many | TRBJ1-2
CASSQEWGRGGQRDTQYF | TGTGCCAGCAGCCAAGAGTGGGGGCGGGGGGGCCAAAGAGATACGCAGTATTTT | TRBD2 | TRBV3-1/TRBV3-2 | few | TRBJ2-3
CASSYPGLGNGNEQFF | TGTGCCAGCAGCTATCCGGGACTAGGGAATGGCAATGAGCAGTTCTTC | TRBD2 | TRBV5-4 | . | TRBJ2-1